The T cell receptor (beta chain) under discussion was sequenced for a study of shared clonotypes between healthy human individuals. The overall study: Donor ages ranged 18 to 49 years: two women, a few men.

A word on this clone: Its target is unknown.

General observations from the study: Few donors restricted represented genetic and exposure-history diversity.

Donors were healthy HIV-negative adults without recent acute infections or vaccinations. Libraries were prepared by immunoSEQ multiplex PCR; TCRdb keeps only in-frame clonotypes and omits some of them. Here the sample spans about 490,000 clones, less than 80% being singletons. The material sequenced was PBMCs. The clonotype was recovered from a woman in her thirties or forties in good health. Some clones in this sample may be carry-over from other donors' samples.

CDR3 protein: CASSLVAAGELFF. CDR3 sequence (DNA): TGTGCCAGCAGCTTAGTAGCGGCCGGGGAGCTGTTTTTT. The chain carries TRBV7-9 and TRBJ2-2; the D gene is possibly TRBD2 (6 bases). The germline V and J ends were trimmed by 1 base and 6 bases, with 6 bases remaining between them. The germline V gene has CDR1 SEHNR and CDR2 FQNEAQ (reference sequence). The CDR3 is 13 residues long.